These T cell receptor beta chains were read from a single sample in a study of blood T cells in healthy people across ages. Each CDR3 protein is one row after TCRdb ran MiXCR on the 5' RACE reads. The table has hundreds of thousands of distinct CDR3 sequences, 55% to 70% seen once. Input material: blood. Receptors originate from a young man in good health. CDR3s include the opening cysteine and the closing phenylalanine or tryptophan. The order of the fields is CDR3 length, V gene, clone size, J gene, D gene, CDR3 protein, CDR3 DNA. A D gene is named only where the DNA matches it firmly. Clone sizes are given selectively: once, few, many, or a class where the clone is expanded.

>14|TRBV12-3/TRBV12-4|.|TRBJ2-2|.
CATSDRTNTGELFF
TGTGCCACAAGCGACAGGACGAACACCGGGGAGCTGTTTTTT
>15|TRBV27|.|TRBJ2-4|.
CASSPRQDRGNIQYF
TGTGCCAGCAGTCCTCGACAGGATAGGGGAAACATTCAGTACTTC
>14|TRBV21-1|.|TRBJ2-1|.
CARLGSQETNEQFF
TGTGCCCGCTTAGGCAGCCAAGAGACCAATGAGCAGTTCTTC
>14|TRBV20-1|few|TRBJ1-2|.
CSASLPITGAGYTF
TGCAGTGCTAGTTTACCCATAACAGGCGCAGGCTACACCTTC
>14|TRBV6-6|.|TRBJ2-7|.
CASSYGQLRDEQYF
TGTGCCAGCAGTTACGGCCAACTTAGGGACGAGCAGTACTTC
>14|TRBV7-9|.|TRBJ2-7|.
CASSPLDGPYEQYF
TGTGCCAGCAGCCCTCTGGACGGACCCTACGAGCAGTACTTC
>13|TRBV6-2/TRBV6-3|few|TRBJ2-7|.
CASSYSRKYEQYF
TGTGCCAGCAGTTACTCGAGGAAATACGAGCAGTACTTC
>13|TRBV20-1|.|TRBJ2-4|.
CSAQPGSKNIQYF
TGCAGTGCCCAACCCGGGAGCAAAAACATTCAGTACTTC
>10|TRBV29-1|.|TRBJ2-5|.
CSGSEETQYF
TGCAGCGGCTCCGAAGAGACCCAGTACTTC
>17|TRBV20-1|.|TRBJ2-7|TRBD2
CSAQDPGLAGATYEQYF
TGCAGTGCTCAAGACCCGGGACTAGCGGGCGCGACCTACGAGCAGTACTTC
>15|TRBV7-2|.|TRBJ2-1|TRBD2
CASSPTGLVRGEQFF
TGTGCCAGCAGCCCTACGGGACTAGTTCGCGGTGAGCAGTTCTTC
>14|TRBV10-3|once|TRBJ2-4|TRBD1
CAISESGTGNIQYF
TGTGCCATCAGTGAGTCAGGGACAGGGAACATTCAGTACTTC
>15|TRBV6-2/TRBV6-3|.|TRBJ2-6|.
CASILGGAGANVLTF
TGTGCCAGCATCCTAGGTGGTGCTGGGGCCAACGTCCTGACTTTC
>11|TRBV6-2/TRBV6-3|.|TRBJ2-2|.
CASTFPRELFF
TGTGCCAGCACCTTCCCTAGGGAGCTGTTTTTT
>16|TRBV4-2|.|TRBJ2-4|.
CASSQAGALSQNIQYF
TGTGCCAGCAGCCAAGCCGGGGCCTTAAGCCAAAACATTCAGTACTTC
>23|TRBV13|.|TRBJ2-1|TRBD2
CASSLTSAPIAGGPLDRVGEQFF
TGTGCCAGCAGCTTGACCTCTGCCCCAATAGCGGGAGGGCCTTTGGACCGTGTTGGTGAGCAGTTCTTC
>12|TRBV29-1|few|TRBJ2-1|.
CSVFPPGNEQFF
TGCAGCGTTTTCCCACCTGGCAATGAGCAGTTCTTC
>16|TRBV20-1|.|TRBJ1-2|TRBD1
CSARDPLVDRGYGYTF
TGCAGTGCTAGAGACCCTTTGGTCGACAGGGGCTATGGCTACACCTTC
>13|TRBV29-1|few|TRBJ2-1|TRBD1
CSVRDRAYNEQFF
TGCAGCGTCCGGGACAGGGCTTACAATGAGCAGTTCTTC
>17|TRBV6-5|.|TRBJ2-7|TRBD1
CASSYSSRDSVLYEQYF
TGTGCCAGCAGTTACTCCTCTCGGGACAGCGTATTGTACGAGCAGTACTTC
>14|TRBV20-1|.|TRBJ2-3|TRBD2
CSAQASGSPDTQYF
TGCAGTGCTCAGGCTAGCGGGAGCCCAGATACGCAGTATTTT
>15|TRBV14|.|TRBJ2-7|.
CASSQDRGSKYEQYF
TGTGCCAGCAGCCAAGATAGGGGTAGCAAGTACGAGCAGTACTTC
>14|TRBV6-2/TRBV6-3|.|TRBJ1-2|TRBD1
CASSGQGSGYGYTF
TGTGCCAGCAGTGGACAGGGATCCGGCTATGGCTACACCTTC
>11|TRBV10-3|few|TRBJ1-5|.
CAIVGNQPQHF
TGTGCCATCGTCGGTAATCAGCCCCAGCATTTT
>14|TRBV7-2|few|TRBJ2-1|.
CASSLRPKRDEQFF
TGTGCCAGCAGCCTAAGACCGAAACGGGATGAGCAGTTCTTC
>11|TRBV6-6|.|TRBJ2-1|.
CASRINNEQFF
TGTGCCAGCAGGATTAACAATGAGCAGTTCTTC
>12|TRBV10-3|.|TRBJ2-5|.
CAIMETGLGQYF
TGTGCCATCATGGAAACCGGTCTCGGGCAGTACTTC
>15|TRBV18|.|TRBJ2-7|.
CASSPQAVSSYEQYF
TGTGCCAGCTCACCGCAGGCGGTAAGCTCCTACGAGCAGTACTTC
>13|TRBV20-1|.|TRBJ1-5|.
CSARSQGNQPQHF
TGCAGTGCTAGAAGCCAGGGGAATCAGCCCCAGCATTTT
>14|TRBV11-2|few|TRBJ2-5|.
CASVSQGKPETQYF
TGTGCCAGCGTGTCGCAGGGTAAACCCGAGACCCAGTACTTC
>14|TRBV5-6|.|TRBJ2-1|.
CASSLGLATNEQFF
TGTGCCAGCAGCCTCGGGCTAGCGACGAATGAGCAGTTCTTC
>15|TRBV6-5|few|TRBJ2-7|.
CASSYSVTGSYEQYF
TGTGCCAGCAGTTACTCGGTTACAGGGTCCTACGAGCAGTACTTC
>13|TRBV6-5|.|TRBJ2-7|.
CASSPDIAGEQYF
TGTGCCAGCAGCCCCGACATAGCCGGCGAGCAGTACTTC
>15|TRBV7-9|few|TRBJ2-7|.
CASSLDRSWVHEQYF
TGTGCCAGCAGCTTAGACAGGTCCTGGGTCCACGAGCAGTACTTC
>14|TRBV20-1|.|TRBJ2-4|.
CSAREGVAKNIQYF
TGCAGTGCTAGAGAGGGGGTAGCCAAAAACATTCAGTACTTC